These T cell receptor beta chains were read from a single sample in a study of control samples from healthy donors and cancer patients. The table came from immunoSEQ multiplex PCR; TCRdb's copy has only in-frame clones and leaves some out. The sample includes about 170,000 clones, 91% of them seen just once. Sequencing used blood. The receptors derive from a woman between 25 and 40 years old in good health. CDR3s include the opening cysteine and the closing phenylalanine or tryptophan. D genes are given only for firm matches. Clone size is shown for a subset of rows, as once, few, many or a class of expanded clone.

TGTGCCAGTAGTATTGGAGCGGGGGATAATTCACCCCTCCACTTT	CASSIGAGDNSPLHF	TRBV19	-	-	TRBJ1-6
TGTGCCATCAGTGAGAACACTGAAGCTTTCTTT	CAISENTEAFF	TRBV10-3	-	-	TRBJ1-1
TGTGCCAGCAGCCCCAATCCCAACCCAGCGAACACCGGGGAGCTGTTTTTT	CASSPNPNPANTGELFF	TRBV5-4	-	-	TRBJ2-2
TGTGCCAGCAGTCGGACAGTGGATTCACCCCTCCACTTT	CASSRTVDSPLHF	TRBV6-5	-	once	TRBJ1-6
TGTGCCAGCAGTGAATATGGGGGGCGGAATTCACCCCTCCACTTT	CASSEYGGRNSPLHF	TRBV25-1	-	-	TRBJ1-6
TGTGCCAGCAGTTACTCATCAGGAGAGCAGTACTTC	CASSYSSGEQYF	TRBV6-6	-	-	TRBJ2-7
TGTGCCAGCAGCAAAGACGGGGGCGACGAGCAGTACTTC	CASSKDGGDEQYF	TRBV21-1	-	-	TRBJ2-7
TGTGCCAGCTCACCGCAGGGTGCCGGGAGCAATCAGCCCCAGCATTTT	CASSPQGAGSNQPQHF	TRBV18	-	once	TRBJ1-5
TGTGCCAGCAGCTTAGTTGGGGGCACGAACACTGAAGCTTTCTTT	CASSLVGGTNTEAFF	TRBV11-3	-	-	TRBJ1-1
TGCGCCAGCAACCGGGACAGGGGGAACACTGAAGCTTTCTTT	CASNRDRGNTEAFF	TRBV10-2	TRBD1	-	TRBJ1-1
TGTGCCAGCAGCTTAGCAGTAGGGTGGACTGAAGCTTTCTTT	CASSLAVGWTEAFF	TRBV7-6	-	-	TRBJ1-1
TGTGCCAGCAGCGACAGGGTACCCTATGGCTACACCTTC	CASSDRVPYGYTF	TRBV11-2	TRBD1	-	TRBJ1-2
TGTGCCAGCAGACCGGACCCCTCTGGAAACACCATATATTTT	CASRPDPSGNTIYF	TRBV6-6	-	-	TRBJ1-3
TGTGCCAGCAGGGGACCGGGACTAGCGGGGGCTGAGCAGTACTTC	CASRGPGLAGAEQYF	TRBV7-9	TRBD2	-	TRBJ2-7
TGTGCCAGTAGAATAGGGGCCAGGGCGGACACTGAAGCTTTCTTT	CASRIGARADTEAFF	TRBV19	-	-	TRBJ1-1
TGTGCCAGCAGTCCCGGGACGACAAACTCCTATGGCTACACCTTC	CASSPGTTNSYGYTF	TRBV5-8	-	once	TRBJ1-2
TGTGCCAGCAGCCCGGGACAGGGCAGGGATACGCAGTATTTT	CASSPGQGRDTQYF	TRBV9	TRBD1	-	TRBJ2-3
TGTGCCAGCAGTGACAGGGGCGGGAATCAGCCCCAGCATTTT	CASSDRGGNQPQHF	TRBV27	TRBD1	-	TRBJ1-5
TGTGCCAGCAGCTTATCTAGCGGGAGGGTCAATGAGCAGTTCTTC	CASSLSSGRVNEQFF	TRBV7-9	TRBD2	-	TRBJ2-1
TGTGCCAGTAGTACCCAGGGGAGCACTGAAGCTTTCTTT	CASSTQGSTEAFF	TRBV19	-	-	TRBJ1-1